The T cell receptor beta chain under discussion was sequenced for a study of T cell responses to AZD1222 COVID-19 vaccine. Study results and caveats: Spike as a whole was targeted by vaccine-associated CD4 TCRs, dominant at 160-218 and 743-854. Researchers took repertoire samples only after the peak T cell response had come. Unmutated variant regions reportedly attract nearly half of all spike-specific TCRs. A mostly white British donor set with more females was recruited, and clonal diversity was possibly underestimated.

As for this clone: The antigen remains unidentified.

Profiled with immunoSEQ multiplex PCR; TCRdb holds only in-frame clones, not every one. The sample contains about 110,000 clones, around 93% of which appear only once. Trimming cost V 2 bases and J 0 bases, with 8 bases left between them. Looked up from germline, CDR1 is SGHRS and CDR2 is YFSETQ. The CDR3 has 15 residues. The rearrangement joins TRBV5-1 to TRBJ1-4; D is perhaps TRBD1 (5 bases). The receptor comes from an adult who received the AZD1222 COVID-19 vaccine. This material consisted of peripheral blood, taken 28 days after the second AZD1222 dose. As DNA, the CDR3 is TGCGCCAGCAGCTTCTTAGGGGCAACTAATGAAAAACTGTTTTTT. Its translation: CASSFLGATNEKLFF.